The rows below give T cell receptor beta chains drawn from one sample of a study of early T cells in non-severe SARS-CoV-2 infection. TCRdb recomputed calls from the 5' RACE reads with MiXCR, one row per CDR3 protein. The table has roughly 50,000 distinct CDR3 sequences, roughly 8.8% seen once. Sequenced material: whole blood. These receptors were obtained from an adult who was a healthcare worker with PCR-confirmed SARS-CoV-2 infection or an uninfected control (not recorded which). The CDR3 runs from the conserved cysteine through the conserved F or W. Fields, in order: J gene, clone size, D gene, CDR3 length, V gene, CDR3 DNA, CDR3 protein. D genes are given only for firm matches. Expanded clones get a size class; other rows say once, few or many, or leave the size out.

J: TRBJ1-1; size: many; D: NA; length: 16; V: TRBV5-4; DNA: TGTGCCAGCAGCCAGAGGGCAGGGAGGGGGAACACTGAAGCTTTCTTT; CDR3: CASSQRAGRGNTEAFF
J: TRBJ1-2; size: NA; D: NA; length: 11; V: TRBV28; DNA: TGTGCCAGCAGCTCAGGTTCGGGCTACACCTTC; CDR3: CASSSGSGYTF
J: TRBJ2-4; size: many; D: TRBD1; length: 16; V: TRBV12-3/TRBV12-4; DNA: TGTGCCAGCAGTTTACCCAGGGGGCGAACCAAAAACATTCAGTACTTC; CDR3: CASSLPRGRTKNIQYF
J: TRBJ2-1; size: many; D: TRBD2; length: 16; V: TRBV10-3; DNA: TGTGCCATCAGTGAGTCGAGTAGCGGGAGCGACAATGAGCAGTTCTTC; CDR3: CAISESSSGSDNEQFF
J: TRBJ2-2; size: few; D: NA; length: 16; V: TRBV5-1; DNA: TGCGCCAGCAGCATGATGGCCAGGCAGCGTGCCGGGGAGCTGTTTTTT; CDR3: CASSMMARQRAGELFF
J: TRBJ1-4; size: NA; D: TRBD1; length: 14; V: TRBV29-1; DNA: TGCAGCGTGGCTGACAGGGGGAGGGGTGAAAAACTGTTTTTT; CDR3: CSVADRGRGEKLFF
J: TRBJ2-3; size: NA; D: TRBD2; length: 15; V: TRBV7-2; DNA: TGTGCCAGCAGCTTAGGCGGGAGTTACACAGATACGCAGTATTTT; CDR3: CASSLGGSYTDTQYF
J: TRBJ2-1; size: many; D: TRBD1; length: 15; V: TRBV18; DNA: TGTGCCAGCTCACCTGAGCGGGACAGGGGGAACGAGCAGTTCTTC; CDR3: CASSPERDRGNEQFF
J: TRBJ1-2; size: many; D: TRBD1; length: 16; V: TRBV6-5; DNA: TGTGCCAGCAGTTACGTGCGACAGGGGGCTTCCTATGGCTACACCTTC; CDR3: CASSYVRQGASYGYTF
J: TRBJ2-7; size: NA; D: NA; length: 13; V: TRBV11-2; DNA: TGTGCCAGCACCACCCGGGGTTCCTACGAGCAGTACTTC; CDR3: CASTTRGSYEQYF
J: TRBJ2-3; size: NA; D: NA; length: 17; V: TRBV11-2; DNA: TGTGCCAGCAGCTTAGAAATTGTCGGCGGGGGCTTAGATACGCAGTATTTT; CDR3: CASSLEIVGGGLDTQYF
J: TRBJ2-1; size: NA; D: NA; length: 16; V: TRBV4-2; DNA: TGTGCCAGCAGCCTCCAATCTAGCGCGATCTACAATGAGCAGTTCTTC; CDR3: CASSLQSSAIYNEQFF
J: TRBJ1-6; size: few; D: TRBD1; length: 14; V: TRBV3-1; DNA: TGTGCCAGCAGCCTCCCGGGACAGAATTCACCCCTCCACTTT; CDR3: CASSLPGQNSPLHF
J: TRBJ1-1; size: many; D: NA; length: 13; V: TRBV29-1; DNA: TGCAGCGTTTCGGACAGAATAGACACTGAAGCTTTCTTT; CDR3: CSVSDRIDTEAFF
J: TRBJ1-2; size: many; D: NA; length: 13; V: TRBV27; DNA: TGTGCCAGCAGTTCAGCGACAGGCTATGGCTACACCTTC; CDR3: CASSSATGYGYTF
J: TRBJ2-2; size: few; D: NA; length: 16; V: TRBV5-4; DNA: TGTGCCAGCAGCTTGGGCGTAGGGGGAGGGCCTCTACAGCTGTTTTTT; CDR3: CASSLGVGGGPLQLFF
J: TRBJ2-2; size: NA; D: TRBD2; length: 13; V: TRBV24-1; DNA: TGTGCCACCAATGAGCGGGAGACCGGGGAGCTGTTTTTT; CDR3: CATNERETGELFF
J: TRBJ2-7; size: many; D: TRBD1; length: 14; V: TRBV7-9; DNA: TGTGCCAGCAGCGGACAGGGGAAAACCTACGAGCAGTACTTC; CDR3: CASSGQGKTYEQYF
J: TRBJ2-4; size: NA; D: TRBD2; length: 14; V: TRBV6-2/TRBV6-3; DNA: TGTGCCAGCAGGAAGGGAGGGGCTGAAAACATTCAGTACTTC; CDR3: CASRKGGAENIQYF
J: TRBJ2-3; size: few; D: TRBD2; length: 15; V: TRBV3-1; DNA: TGTGCCAGCAGCCAACCTAGCGGGAGCTCAGATACGCAGTATTTT; CDR3: CASSQPSGSSDTQYF
J: TRBJ1-3; size: few; D: NA; length: 15; V: TRBV28; DNA: TGTGCCAGCAGTCCGCCCAGGCACTCTGGAAACACCATATATTTT; CDR3: CASSPPRHSGNTIYF
J: TRBJ1-1; size: many; D: NA; length: 14; V: TRBV3-1; DNA: TGTGCCAGCAGCCATTTTGGCAGGGTAGTTGAAGCTTTCTTT; CDR3: CASSHFGRVVEAFF
J: TRBJ2-7; size: NA; D: NA; length: 15; V: TRBV9; DNA: TGTGCCAGCAGCGTAGTTCCGGGGCCTCCCCACGAGCAGTACTTC; CDR3: CASSVVPGPPHEQYF
J: TRBJ2-1; size: NA; D: TRBD2; length: 12; V: TRBV29-1; DNA: TGCAGCGTTCTAGAACTAGCGGTAGAGCAGTTCTTC; CDR3: CSVLELAVEQFF
J: TRBJ2-3; size: medium-sized; D: TRBD1; length: 14; V: TRBV29-1; DNA: TGCAGCGTGACCTCAGGGGGCGCGGCAGATACGCAGTATTTT; CDR3: CSVTSGGAADTQYF
J: TRBJ2-1; size: many; D: TRBD1; length: 13; V: TRBV3-1; DNA: TGTGCCAGCAGTTGGACAGGGGGCAATGAGCAGTTCTTC; CDR3: CASSWTGGNEQFF
J: TRBJ2-3; size: many; D: TRBD2; length: 15; V: TRBV12-3/TRBV12-4; DNA: TGTGCCAGCAGTTTTTCGACTAGCGAAACAGATACGCAGTATTTT; CDR3: CASSFSTSETDTQYF
J: TRBJ2-1; size: NA; D: NA; length: 13; V: TRBV7-6; DNA: TGTGCCAGCAGCCCGAACACGTACAATGAGCAGTTCTTC; CDR3: CASSPNTYNEQFF
J: TRBJ1-6; size: few; D: NA; length: 13; V: TRBV4-3; DNA: TGCGCCAGCAGCCAAGTCCGGAATTCACCCCTCCACTTT; CDR3: CASSQVRNSPLHF
J: TRBJ2-5; size: few; D: TRBD1; length: 12; V: TRBV29-1; DNA: TGCAGCGTGACAGGGGGGCAAGAGACCCAGTACTTC; CDR3: CSVTGGQETQYF
J: TRBJ2-7; size: NA; D: TRBD2; length: 14; V: TRBV12-3/TRBV12-4; DNA: TGTGCCAGCAGGTCCAGCGGGAGTAGCCACGAGCAGTACTTC; CDR3: CASRSSGSSHEQYF
J: TRBJ2-4; size: NA; D: NA; length: 15; V: TRBV4-3; DNA: TGCGCCAGCAGCCAAGGGCCAGACTCCTTCCCCGTGCAGTACTTC; CDR3: CASSQGPDSFPVQYF
J: TRBJ2-1; size: NA; D: TRBD1; length: 16; V: TRBV6-5; DNA: TGTGCCAGCAGCAGCAACCACAGGGGGTTTCGGAATGAGCAGTTCTTC; CDR3: CASSSNHRGFRNEQFF
J: TRBJ2-1; size: few; D: NA; length: 14; V: TRBV7-3; DNA: TGTGCCAGCAGCTTAGCGGAGGGGTACAATGAGCAGTTCTTC; CDR3: CASSLAEGYNEQFF
J: TRBJ2-3; size: many; D: TRBD2; length: 16; V: TRBV4-2; DNA: TGTGCCAGCAGCCCGAGACTAGCGGGGTACACAGATACGCAGTATTTT; CDR3: CASSPRLAGYTDTQYF
J: TRBJ2-7; size: many; D: NA; length: 13; V: TRBV20-1; DNA: TGCAGTGCTGCTCCGACAGCCCCCTACGAGCAGTACTTC; CDR3: CSAAPTAPYEQYF
J: TRBJ2-1; size: many; D: TRBD2; length: 17; V: TRBV27; DNA: TGTGCCAGCACTTTAGCGAGGACTAGCGGGAGCAACTATGAGCAGTTCTTC; CDR3: CASTLARTSGSNYEQFF
J: TRBJ1-1; size: many; D: TRBD1; length: 12; V: TRBV29-1; DNA: TGCAGCGTTTCAACAGGGGGCACTGAAGCTTTCTTT; CDR3: CSVSTGGTEAFF
J: TRBJ2-7; size: NA; D: TRBD1; length: 12; V: TRBV29-1; DNA: TGCAGCGCAAGGACAGGGGAATCGGAGCAGTACTTC; CDR3: CSARTGESEQYF
J: TRBJ1-1; size: few; D: NA; length: 13; V: TRBV30; DNA: TGTGCCTGGAGTTGGGCCAGGGGTACTGAAGCTTTCTTT; CDR3: CAWSWARGTEAFF
J: TRBJ2-7; size: many; D: NA; length: 12; V: TRBV20-1; DNA: TGCAGTGCTAGCTCAGCCACCTACGAGCAGTACTTC; CDR3: CSASSATYEQYF
J: TRBJ1-2; size: many; D: TRBD1; length: 13; V: TRBV18; DNA: TGTGCCAGCTCACCGGACAGGGCCTATGGCTACACCTTC; CDR3: CASSPDRAYGYTF
J: TRBJ2-1; size: many; D: TRBD1; length: 13; V: TRBV7-9; DNA: TGTGCCAGCAGCTTTTACAGGGGACATGAGCAGTTCTTC; CDR3: CASSFYRGHEQFF
J: TRBJ2-7; size: many; D: NA; length: 14; V: TRBV20-1; DNA: TGCAGTGCTAGGAGGGACCCGCGATCCTACGAGCAGTACTTC; CDR3: CSARRDPRSYEQYF
J: TRBJ1-5; size: NA; D: NA; length: 14; V: TRBV7-2; DNA: TGTGCCAGCAGCCCCATCGGGGTAGATCAGCCCCAGCATTTT; CDR3: CASSPIGVDQPQHF
J: TRBJ2-1; size: NA; D: NA; length: 12; V: TRBV14; DNA: TGTGCCAGCAGCCGTAGTCGGTATGAGCAGTTCTTC; CDR3: CASSRSRYEQFF
J: TRBJ1-6; size: NA; D: NA; length: 15; V: TRBV9; DNA: TGTGCCAGCAGCGCCGCAGGGTCGGGGGTTTCACCCCTCCACTTT; CDR3: CASSAAGSGVSPLHF
J: TRBJ1-1; size: NA; D: NA; length: 15; V: TRBV11-1; DNA: TGTGCCAGCAGTATTCTACAGGGTATCGCCACTGAAGCTTTCTTT; CDR3: CASSILQGIATEAFF
J: TRBJ1-2; size: NA; D: NA; length: 16; V: TRBV5-1; DNA: TGCGCCAGCAGCCCCTTTGTGGGAGAAACTCACTATGGCTACACCTTC; CDR3: CASSPFVGETHYGYTF
J: TRBJ2-7; size: NA; D: NA; length: 11; V: TRBV29-1; DNA: TGCAGCGTTGGGAAGGGCTACGAGCAGTACTTC; CDR3: CSVGKGYEQYF
J: TRBJ2-5; size: few; D: TRBD1; length: 14; V: TRBV2; DNA: TGTGCCAGCAGTGCGGACAGGGCCGGGGAGACCCAGTACTTC; CDR3: CASSADRAGETQYF
J: TRBJ2-1; size: NA; D: TRBD2; length: 15; V: TRBV20-1; DNA: TGCAGTGCTAGACCTATAGCGGGACGCTACAATGAGCAGTTCTTC; CDR3: CSARPIAGRYNEQFF